This T cell receptor (beta chain) was captured by sequencing in a study of T cell responses to AZD1222 COVID-19 vaccine. Study-level points and caveats: The donor group comprised mostly white British people and more females; the analysis possibly underestimated clonal diversity. As reported, nearly half of all spike-specific TCRs target variant regions that are unmutated. Sampling captured repertoires only after the peak T cell response.

Analyses pooled second doses at about 4 or about 12 weeks. The method was immunoSEQ multiplex PCR; TCRdb's version includes in-frame clones alone and lacks a portion of them. The sample includes 85,000 to 130,000 clones, about 92% of them seen just once. A note on this clone: No antigen is known for it.

Germline CDR1 is SEHNR and CDR2 is FQNEAQ (reference sequence). The junction had 8 bases not matched to a gene; V was cut back by 5 bases and J by 5 bases. CDR3 length equals 15 residues. The sequence derives from an adult who received the AZD1222 COVID-19 vaccine. This chain uses TRBV7-9 with TRBJ2-5, with TRBD2 matching over 10 bases. The sequences come from peripheral blood, collected 28 days after the second AZD1222 dose. This CDR3 is CASSPTGTSVETQYF. DNA of the CDR3: TGTGCCAGCAGCCCCACGGGGACTAGCGTGGAGACCCAGTACTTC.